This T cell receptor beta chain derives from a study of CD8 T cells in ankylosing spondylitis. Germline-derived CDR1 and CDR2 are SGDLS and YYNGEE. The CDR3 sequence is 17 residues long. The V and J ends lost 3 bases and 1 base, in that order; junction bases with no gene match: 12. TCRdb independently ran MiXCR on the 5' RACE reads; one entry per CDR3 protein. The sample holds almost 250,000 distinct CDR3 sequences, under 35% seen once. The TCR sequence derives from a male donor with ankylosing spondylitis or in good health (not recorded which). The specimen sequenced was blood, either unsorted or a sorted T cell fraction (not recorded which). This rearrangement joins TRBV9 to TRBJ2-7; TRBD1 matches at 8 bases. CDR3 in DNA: TGTGCCAGCAGCGCCGATACAGCAGGGGGCCTATCCTACGAGCAGTACTTC. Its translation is CASSADTAGGLSYEQYF.